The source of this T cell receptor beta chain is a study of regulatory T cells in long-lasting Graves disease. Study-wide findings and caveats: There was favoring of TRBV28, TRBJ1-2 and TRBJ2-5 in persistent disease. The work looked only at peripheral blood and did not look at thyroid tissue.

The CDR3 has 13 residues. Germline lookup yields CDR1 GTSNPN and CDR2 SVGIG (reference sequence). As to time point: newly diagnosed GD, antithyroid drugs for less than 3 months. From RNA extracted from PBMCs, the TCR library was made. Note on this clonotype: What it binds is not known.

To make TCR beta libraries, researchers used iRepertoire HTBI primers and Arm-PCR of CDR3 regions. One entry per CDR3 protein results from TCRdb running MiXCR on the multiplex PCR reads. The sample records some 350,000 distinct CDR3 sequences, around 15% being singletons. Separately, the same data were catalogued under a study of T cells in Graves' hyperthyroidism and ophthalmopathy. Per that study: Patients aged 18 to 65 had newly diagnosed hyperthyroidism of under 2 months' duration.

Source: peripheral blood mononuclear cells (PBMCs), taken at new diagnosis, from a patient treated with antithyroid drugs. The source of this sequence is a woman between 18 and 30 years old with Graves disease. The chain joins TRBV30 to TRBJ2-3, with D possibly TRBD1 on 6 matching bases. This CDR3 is CAWGLGSTDTQYF. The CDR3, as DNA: TGTGCGTGGGGGCTCGGGTCCACAGATACGCAGTATTTT.